This passage covers 5 T cell receptor beta chains from one sample sequenced in a study of long-term antiretroviral therapy in people with HIV. Survey-level immunoSEQ v3.0 assays were run. Assay used: immunoSEQ multiplex PCR; TCRdb lists only in-frame clones, some missing. The sample contains over 30,000 clones, around 80% of which appear only once. Sample: unsorted PBMCs, taken 2 years after starting antiretroviral therapy. The receptors come from a woman aged 50 to 60 with HIV.

This chain joins TRBV5-4 and TRBJ2-7, with D possibly being TRBD1 (6 bases). With 0 bases removed from V and 8 bases from J, the gap between germline ends came to 9 bases. This CDR3 is 12 amino acids long. The germline gives CDR1 SGHNT, CDR2 YYREEE (reference sequence). The CDR3 here is CASSLDRAKQYF. In DNA, the CDR3 is TGTGCCAGCAGCTTGGACAGGGCCAAGCAGTACTTC.

V gene TRBV5-1 combines with J gene TRBJ2-5; D may be TRBD1 (6 bases). From germline, CDR1 is SGHRS and CDR2 YFSETQ. V lost 1 base, J lost 1 base, and 11 bases lay in between. The CDR3 is made up of 15 amino acids. The CDR3 DNA follows: TGCGCCAGCAGCTTGCCACAGGGATCCCAAGAGACCCAGTACTTC. Its protein product is CASSLPQGSQETQYF.

The chain joins TRBV7-9 to TRBJ2-2; D remains ambiguous. Per germline, CDR1 SEHNR and CDR2 FQNEAQ (reference sequence). Trimming took 8 bases from V and 6 from J, leaving 7 bases between them. The CDR3 spans 11 residues. CDR3 bases: TGTGCCAGCCTAGGGTCCGGGGAGCTGTTTTTT. As protein: CASLGSGELFF.

J is TRBJ1-5 and V is TRBV27; D unresolved. Germline V lookup: CDR1 MNHEY, CDR2 SMNVEV (reference sequence). The V end was cut by 4 bases, the J end by 7 bases, with 11 bases between. This CDR3 spans 13 amino acids. This CDR3 reads CASSWRVQQPQHF. The CDR3 bases are TGTGCCAGCAGTTGGAGAGTTCAGCAGCCCCAGCATTTT.

This rearrangement joins TRBV7-9 to TRBJ2-5; 7 nucleotides agree with TRBD1. Losses at the gene ends were 4 bases for V and 3 bases for J; bases not matched to a gene: 11. The germline gives CDR1 SEHNR, CDR2 FQNEAQ (reference sequence). The CDR3 contains 16 residues. The CDR3 DNA sequence: TGTGCCAGCAGCTCACCCTCCGGGACAGACGAAGAGACCCAGTACTTC. Amino acids: CASSSPSGTDEETQYF.